Presented here are 5 T cell receptor beta chains from one specimen sequenced in a study of Ad26.COV2.S vaccination and SARS-CoV-2 variants. Treatment meaning: roughly 20 received Ad26.COV2.S at low or high dose, single or two shots; about 5 received placebo; per-sample allocation not given. Vaccine and placebo recipients were sampled on day 63 after the first injection. Assay: immunoSEQ multiplex PCR; the TCRdb copy retains only in-frame clones and omits some. The sample consists of around 300,000 clones, about 90% of them appearing once. Sample: peripheral blood, taken in a trial of Ad26.COV2.S vaccine versus placebo. These receptor sequences come from a person aged 18-60 years who received the Ad26.COV2.S COVID-19 vaccine or a placebo.

This clone was observed a few times. The chain uses TRBV7-5 and TRBJ1-1. TRBV7-5 is described as a pseudogene. The CDR3 extends over 15 amino acids. CDR3 sequence (DNA): TGTGCCAGAAGCTTTCAGTTTTCTGGGGGCACTGAAGCTTTCTTT. Translation gives CARSFQFSGGTEAFF.

CDR3 region: CASSDLPGPGASIYGYTF. The CDR3, as DNA: TGTGCCAGCAGCGATCTACCGGGACCAGGCGCCTCTATCTATGGCTACACCTTC. This chain links TRBV11-3 with TRBJ1-2, with D possibly matching TRBD1 (5 bases). The germline V gene encodes CDR1 SGHNT and CDR2 YENEEA. V was clipped by 5 bases and J by 4 bases, with 26 bases between them. The CDR3 has 18 residues.

Here the CDR3 reads CASSSPGTAGTEAFF. The CDR3 nucleotides are TGTGCCAGCAGCTCCCCGGGGACAGCTGGCACTGAAGCTTTCTTT. The gene calls are TRBV7-9 and TRBJ1-1; 7 positions match TRBD1. The CDR3 extends over 15 amino acids. The junction had 9 bases not matched to a gene; V was cut back by 4 bases and J by 4 bases. From germline, CDR1 is SEHNR and CDR2 FQNEAQ (reference sequence).

Concerning this clone: The junction does not match germline at one end; this may be a read error. The chain couples TRBV4-3 to TRBJ1-1, with D hard to call. From germline, CDR1 is LGHNA and CDR2 YSLEER. The CDR3 spans 15 residues. In DNA form, the CDR3 reads TGCGCCAGCAGCCAAGATCGGAGGGTGAAGACTGAAGCTTTCTTT. As protein: CASSQDRRVKTEAFF.

The chain combines TRBV9 with TRBJ2-3; 13 nucleotides agree with TRBD2. The V gene end was trimmed by 3 bases and the J gene end by 3 bases; junction bases not matched to a gene: 10. The CDR3 length is 18 residues. Germline V gene lookup returns CDR1 SGDLS and CDR2 YYNGEE. This CDR3 is CASSGTSGGLGVTDTQYF. The DNA for the CDR3 is TGTGCCAGCAGCGGGACTAGCGGGGGCCTCGGGGTGACAGATACGCAGTATTTT.